These 30 T cell receptor beta chains came from one sample sequenced in a study of T cells in Graves' hyperthyroidism and ophthalmopathy. Amplified TCR beta CDR3 regions derived from RNA transcripts. HTBI primers were the set used in a first-round RT-PCR of the TCR CDR3. TCRdb ran MiXCR on the multiplex PCR reads and lists one entry per CDR3 protein. The table records more than 650,000 distinct CDR3 sequences, 14% of them present only once. Material: blood. These receptor sequences come from a woman under 30 with Graves' hyperthyroidism.

The rearrangement joins TRBV20-1 to TRBJ2-5; D perhaps matches TRBD2 (5 bases). The germline V gene encodes CDR1 DFQATT and CDR2 SNEGSKA (reference sequence). Trimming took off 1 base at V and 1 base at J, with 7 bases between the two ends. The CDR3 extends over 13 amino acids. Here the CDR3 DNA reads TGCAGTGCTAGAGCGGGGTTCCAAGAGACCCAGTACTTC. It yields the protein CSARAGFQETQYF.

As to this clonotype: The junction and the germline gene differ at one end; a read error may be behind it. CDR3 in amino acids: CSASGAGGTGTQYF. CDR3 DNA: TGCAGTGCTAGTGGTGCGGGAGGGACAGGTACGCAGTATTTT. The chain carries TRBV20-1 and TRBJ2-3, with D perhaps matching TRBD2 (9 bases). The CDR3 is made up of 14 amino acids. CDR1 is DFQATT, CDR2 SNEGSKA, per germline (reference sequence).

The chain recombines TRBV12-3 or TRBV12-4 with TRBJ2-1, with unresolved D. The CDR3 totals 13 residues. Trimming removed 8 bases at V and 9 bases at J, with 17 bases between. The CDR3 region is CASGDRAPGEQFF. Here the CDR3 DNA reads TGTGCCAGCGGGGATCGGGCTCCGGGTGAGCAGTTCTTC.

This clonotype was counted at least ten times. V usage is TRBV30 and J usage is TRBJ1-4, with D possibly matching TRBD1 (5 bases). The CDR3 is made up of 14 amino acids. The V gene's germline CDR1 is GTSNPN and CDR2 SVGIG (reference sequence). DNA of the CDR3: TGTGTCGGAGGGCGGGGGTTAACTAATGAAAAACTGTTTTTT. It translates to CVGGRGLTNEKLFF.

This clonotype was counted a few times. The J gene is TRBJ1-4, the V gene TRBV28; 7 nucleotides line up with TRBD1. There are 14 residues in the CDR3. Germline V gives CDR1 MDHEN, CDR2 SYDVKM. The junction had 8 bases not matched to a gene; V was cut back by 6 bases and J by 7 bases. CDR3 protein: CASRPTGRGEKLFF. CDR3 DNA: TGTGCCAGCAGACCGACAGGGAGAGGTGAAAAACTGTTTTTT. The variable domain in full, with the rest retrieved from reference TRBV28 and TRBJ1-4, is DVKVTQSSRYLVKRTGEKVFLECVQDMDHENMFWYRQDPGLGLRLIYFSYDVKMKEKGDIPEGYSVSREKKERFSLILESASTNQTSMYLCASRPTGRGEKLFFGSGTQLSVL.

This clonotype was seen ten or more times. V gene TRBV7-9 combines with J gene TRBJ1-1; D uncertain. Trimming took off 5 bases at V and 8 bases at J, with 12 bases between the two ends. The CDR3 has 12 amino acids. Looked up from germline, CDR1 is SEHNR and CDR2 is FQNEAQ (reference sequence). DNA for the CDR3: TGTGCCAGCAGCCCAGGCCTGAGCGAAGCTTTCTTT. Translation gives CASSPGLSEAFF.

This chain joins TRBV7-2 and TRBJ1-5; no clear D. The length of the CDR3 is 15 residues. Looked up from germline, CDR1 is SGHTA and CDR2 is FQGNSA. Deletions cut 4 bases from V and 3 bases from J, with 13 bases between. The CDR3 sequence is CASSSPSRHNQPQHF. Here the CDR3 DNA reads TGTGCCAGCAGCTCCCCGAGCAGGCACAATCAGCCCCAGCATTTT.

The chain uses TRBV20-1 and TRBJ2-4; 8 bases are a match to TRBD2. Germline loops: CDR1 DFQATT, CDR2 SNEGSKA (reference sequence). With V trimmed by 0 bases and J by 6 bases, 4 bases remained unmatched. There are 14 residues in the CDR3. The DNA for the CDR3 is TGCAGTGCTAGAGATCAGAGCGGGAGAAACATTCAGTACTTC. Residues: CSARDQSGRNIQYF.

This clonotype was detected ten times or more. The V gene is TRBV4-1, the J gene TRBJ1-5; D is perhaps TRBD1 (6 bases). The length of the CDR3 is 16 residues. Germline values: CDR1 MGHRA, CDR2 YSYEKL. V lost 0 bases to trimming and J lost 5 bases, with 14 bases between them. This CDR3 reads CASSQDTGGGDQPQHF. The CDR3, as DNA: TGCGCCAGCAGCCAAGATACGGGGGGCGGGGATCAGCCCCAGCATTTT.

This clonotype showed up many times. The chain is built from TRBV5-1 and TRBJ2-1; TRBD2 matches 9 bases. CDR1 and CDR2 from the germline V gene are SGHRS and YFSETQ. There are 13 residues in the CDR3. J gave up 7 bases and V 3 bases, and 2 bases lay outside the gene matches. For the CDR3, the DNA is TGCGCCAGCAGCTGGACTAGCGAGAATGAGCAGTTCTTC. Its translation is CASSWTSENEQFF. Based on the CDR3 plus reference TRBV5-1 and TRBJ2-1, the full variable domain is KAGVTQTPRYLIKTRGQQVTLSCSPISGHRSVSWYQQTPGQGLQFLFEYFSETQRNKGNFPGRFSGRQFSNSRSEMNVSTLELGDSALYLCASSWTSENEQFFGPGTRLTVL.

The J gene is TRBJ2-2, the V gene TRBV6-5; TRBD2 agrees at 7 bases. The germline V gene encodes CDR1 MNHEY and CDR2 SVGAGI. The CDR3 is 17 residues long. J was trimmed by 7 bases and V by 0 bases; bases with no gene match: 11. The CDR3 spells CASSYSPRGGPVGELFF. The CDR3 bases are TGTGCCAGCAGTTACTCCCCTCGGGGAGGGCCCGTCGGGGAGCTGTTTTTT.

This chain links TRBV27 with TRBJ2-2, with D perhaps TRBD1 (6 bases). With 3 bases removed from V and 2 bases from J, the gap between germline ends came to 10 bases. Germline lookup yields CDR1 MNHEY and CDR2 SMNVEV (reference sequence). This CDR3 comprises 15 residues. The CDR3 is CASSFGTFNTGELFF. As DNA, the CDR3 is TGTGCCAGCAGTTTTGGGACATTTAACACCGGGGAGCTGTTTTTT.

The chain carries TRBV10-3 and TRBJ2-7; possible D gene TRBD1, 6 bases. The CDR3 loop spans 15 amino acids. Trimming removed 3 bases from V and 2 bases from J, with 14 bases in between. The germline gives CDR1 ENHRY, CDR2 SYGVKD. The CDR3 nucleotides are TGTGCCATCAGTGACCGGGACAAAGGTCCCTACGAGCAGTACTTC. This codes for CAISDRDKGPYEQYF.

At least ten counts were recorded for this clonotype. V is TRBV2 and J is TRBJ2-1; 8 bases fit TRBD1. Germline V gene sequence: CDR1 SNHLY, CDR2 FYNNEI. This CDR3 is 13 amino acids long. Germline trimming cut 9 bases from V and 4 bases from J; bases unmatched to any gene: 5. CDR3 sequence reads: CARGDRSYNEQFF. For the CDR3, the DNA is TGTGCCAGGGGGGACAGGAGTTACAATGAGCAGTTCTTC.

This clonotype was counted a few times. The chain employs TRBV7-2 and TRBJ1-5; D not certain. This CDR3 is built from 14 residues. The ends were cut back, 1 base at V and 6 bases at J, with 10 bases in the middle. Germline CDR1 SGHTA, CDR2 FQGNSA. The CDR3 loop reads CASSLERVGQPQHF. The CDR3 bases are TGTGCCAGCAGCTTAGAGCGGGTCGGTCAGCCCCAGCATTTT.

This clonotype was detected a few times. The chain combines TRBV4-2 with TRBJ2-7, with TRBD2 matching over 7 bases. Trimming cost V 0 bases and J 2 bases; bases outside gene matches: 13. Germline CDR1 and CDR2: LGHNA and YNFKEQ. The CDR3 covers 18 residues. CDR3 nucleotide sequence: TGTGCCAGCAGCCAAGAGGGAGGGCCGGCAGGGAGGACCTACGAGCAGTACTTC. It specifies CASSQEGGPAGRTYEQYF.

In its sample, this clonotype was seen many times. The chain is built from TRBV3-1 and TRBJ2-7; no firm D call. This CDR3 contains 13 residues. Trimming took off 0 bases at V and 3 bases at J, with 6 bases between the two ends. The germline gives CDR1 LGHDT, CDR2 YNNKEL (reference sequence). CDR3 coding DNA: TGTGCCAGCAGCCAAGAGCCTCGCTACGAGCAGTACTTC. The encoded protein is CASSQEPRYEQYF.

In this sample, this clonotype turned up a few times. The genes are TRBV19 and TRBJ2-5, with 9 bases that match TRBD2. CDR3 length: 13 amino acids. CDR1 is LNHDA and CDR2 is SQIVND in the germline V gene (reference sequence). V lost 7 bases to trimming and J lost 8 bases; unmatched junction nucleotides: 8. The CDR3 is CASKGSGRPTQYF. CDR3 DNA sequence: TGTGCCAGTAAGGGAAGCGGGAGGCCCACCCAGTACTTC.

The chain joins TRBV27 to TRBJ2-1; TRBD1 might be the D (5 bases). Trimming pared 7 bases from V and 3 bases from J, leaving 16 bases between. Looked up from germline, CDR1 is MNHEY and CDR2 is SMNVEV (reference sequence). CDR3 length: 15 residues. The CDR3 nucleotides read TGTGCCAGCACCCAAGGGGCTGTCGGCTACAATGAGCAGTTCTTC. It is translated as CASTQGAVGYNEQFF.

This clonotype was counted only a few times. This chain uses TRBV19 with TRBJ1-5; D is undetermined. This CDR3 is 14 amino acids long. From germline, CDR1 is LNHDA and CDR2 SQIVND (reference sequence). Trimming left V 7 bases short and J 2 bases short, with 12 bases between. The chain's CDR3 is CASIGRAGNQPQHF. DNA of the CDR3: TGTGCCAGTATTGGGAGGGCCGGCAATCAGCCCCAGCATTTT.

This clonotype came up many times. This sequence joins TRBV28 and TRBJ2-7; TRBD2 aligns across 11 bases. Germline CDR1 MDHEN, CDR2 SYDVKM. Trimming took 4 bases from V and 3 from J; bases not matched to a gene: 8. The CDR3 is 16 residues long. The chain's CDR3 is CASSSLFSGRVYEQYF. The CDR3 DNA reads TGTGCCAGCAGTTCACTGTTTAGCGGGAGGGTCTACGAGCAGTACTTC.

This clonotype was counted at least ten times. The rearrangement joins TRBV6-5 to TRBJ1-1; 12 bases map to TRBD1. There are 17 residues in the CDR3. The J segment lost 4 bases and the V segment lost 2 bases, leaving 8 bases of the junction unmatched. Germline V CDR1 and CDR2: MNHEY, SVGAGI. CDR3 amino acids: CASSYRGQGAGGTEAFF. CDR3 DNA sequence: TGTGCCAGCAGTTACAGGGGACAGGGGGCAGGTGGCACTGAAGCTTTCTTT.

This clonotype was seen repeatedly, ten times or more. In nucleotides, the CDR3 is TGCGCCAGCAGCTTGGTGCGGACCCCCCTTTACAATGAGCAGTTCTTC. As protein: CASSLVRTPLYNEQFF. The chain links TRBV5-1 to TRBJ2-1; D gene ambiguous. This CDR3 has 16 amino acids. Trimming left V 0 bases short and J 4 bases short, with 14 bases between. Per the germline V gene, CDR1 is SGHRS and CDR2 is YFSETQ.

This clonotype appeared many times. The V call is TRBV6-1, the J call TRBJ2-1; D possibly corresponds to TRBD2 (6 bases). Between the trimmed V and J ends, which lost 6 bases and 4 bases, there was a span of 19 bases. The CDR3 runs to 16 residues. Germline V CDR1 and CDR2: MNHNS, SASEGT. The CDR3 sequence: CASRPDSGLQYNEQFF. The DNA for the CDR3 is TGTGCCAGCAGACCTGATTCTGGACTACAATACAATGAGCAGTTCTTC.

This clonotype was observed at least ten times. This chain connects TRBV7-9 to TRBJ2-5, with 12 bases lining up with TRBD2. The germline CDR1 and CDR2 sequences are SEHNR and FQNEAQ (reference sequence). This CDR3 has 15 residues. Trimming took 2 bases from V and 4 from J; bases not matched to a gene: 2. CDR3 amino acids: CASSLRTSGAETQYF. The CDR3 nucleotides read TGTGCCAGCAGCTTAAGGACTAGCGGGGCAGAGACCCAGTACTTC.

At least ten counts were recorded for this clonotype. The gene calls are TRBV20-1 and TRBJ2-1; D unclear. Trimming removed 5 bases from V and 0 bases from J, with 11 bases in between. CDR3 length: 14 amino acids. Per the germline V gene, CDR1 is DFQATT and CDR2 is SNEGSKA (reference sequence). This chain's CDR3 is CSAEYSSSYNEQFF. As DNA, the CDR3 is TGCAGTGCTGAGTATTCGAGCTCCTACAATGAGCAGTTCTTC.

This clonotype was counted many times. V and J are TRBV2 and TRBJ1-6, with no clear D. The CDR3 is 13 amino acids. Deletions cut 4 bases from V and 12 bases from J, with 13 bases between. Germline-derived CDR1 and CDR2 are SNHLY and FYNNEI. Here the CDR3 reads CASSGKSKGPLHF. CDR3 sequence (DNA): TGTGCCAGCAGTGGCAAGTCCAAGGGACCCCTCCACTTT.

The gene calls are TRBV18 and TRBJ1-4; 8 nucleotides match TRBD1. Unmatched junction bases numbered 15, after V lost 4 bases and J lost 8 bases. This CDR3 has 17 amino acids. In germline, CDR1 is KGHSH, CDR2 LQKENI. This CDR3 reads CASSLGNRGADREKLFF. The CDR3 nucleotides are TGTGCCAGCTCACTCGGAAACAGGGGGGCTGACCGGGAAAAACTGTTTTTT.

The chain combines TRBV2 with TRBJ2-1; D is undetermined. In germline, CDR1 is SNHLY, CDR2 FYNNEI. The CDR3 is 15 residues long. Trimming left V 5 bases short and J 4 bases short, with 15 bases between. The CDR3 loop reads CASSTGPPGYNEQFF. DNA for the CDR3: TGTGCCAGCAGTACCGGGCCTCCGGGTTACAATGAGCAGTTCTTC.

This clonotype has only a few counts. The genes are TRBV27 and TRBJ1-2; 8 bases agree with TRBD1. This CDR3 is built from 15 residues. Trimming removed 10 bases from V and 7 bases from J; junction bases left unmatched: 17. Germline CDR1 and CDR2: MNHEY and SMNVEV (reference sequence). The CDR3 DNA reads TGTGCCACATTCACTGGGACAGGATCTCACCGTGGCTACACCTTC. This sequence encodes CATFTGTGSHRGYTF.